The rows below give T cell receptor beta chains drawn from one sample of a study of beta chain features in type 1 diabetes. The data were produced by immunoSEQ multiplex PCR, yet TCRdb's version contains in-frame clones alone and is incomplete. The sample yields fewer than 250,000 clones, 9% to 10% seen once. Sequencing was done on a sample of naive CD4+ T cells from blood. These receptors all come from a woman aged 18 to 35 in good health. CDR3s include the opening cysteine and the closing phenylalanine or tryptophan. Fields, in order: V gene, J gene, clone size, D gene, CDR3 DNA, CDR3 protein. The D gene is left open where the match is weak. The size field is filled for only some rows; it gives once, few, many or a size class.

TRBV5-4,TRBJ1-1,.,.,TGTGCCAGCACCGACCGGGCGACAGTGAACACTGAAGCTTTCTTT,CASTDRATVNTEAFF
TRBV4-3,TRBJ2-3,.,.,TGCGCCTTTGACACGATTCCCACAGATACGCAGTATTTT,CAFDTIPTDTQYF
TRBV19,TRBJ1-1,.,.,TGTGCCAGTTGGGGCGGGGGGCGCGCCACTGAAGCTTTCTTT,CASWGGGRATEAFF
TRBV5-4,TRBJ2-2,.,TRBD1,TGTGCCAGCAGCACGGGACAGGCGAACACCGGGGAGCTGTTTTTT,CASSTGQANTGELFF
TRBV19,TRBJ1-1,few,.,TGTGCCAGTAGCTCTACGGGGAACACTGAAGCTTTCTTT,CASSSTGNTEAFF
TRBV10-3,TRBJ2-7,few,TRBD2,TGTGCCATCAGTGAGGGACTAGCCTTTGAGGAGCAGTACTTC,CAISEGLAFEEQYF
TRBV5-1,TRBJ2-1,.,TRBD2,TGCGCCAGCAGCAAGGGACTAGCGGGAGGGTCCTACAATGAGCAGTTCTTC,CASSKGLAGGSYNEQFF
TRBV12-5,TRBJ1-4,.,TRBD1,TGTGCTAGTGCTCCGACAGGGGGCATTGAAAAACTGTTTTTT,CASAPTGGIEKLFF
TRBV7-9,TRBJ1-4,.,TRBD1,TGTGCCAGCAGCTTAGGGGGACAGGGCAATGAAAAACTGTTTTTT,CASSLGGQGNEKLFF
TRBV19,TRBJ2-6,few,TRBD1,TGTGCCAGTAGTATACAAGACAGGGTTTTCTCTGGGGCCAACGTCCTGACTTTC,CASSIQDRVFSGANVLTF
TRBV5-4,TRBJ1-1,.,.,TGTGCCAGCAGCTTGGCCCTTACAGGGACGAACACTGAAGCTTTCTTT,CASSLALTGTNTEAFF
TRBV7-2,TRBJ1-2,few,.,TGTGCCAGCAGCTCCAGGGGTTATGGCTACACCTTC,CASSSRGYGYTF
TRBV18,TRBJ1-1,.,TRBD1,TGTGCCAGCTCCCCCCGACAGGGAAGGGGGAACACTGAAGCTTTCTTT,CASSPRQGRGNTEAFF
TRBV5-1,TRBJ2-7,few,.,TGCGCCAGCAGCTTGGGGCGGGACTACGAGCAGTACTTC,CASSLGRDYEQYF
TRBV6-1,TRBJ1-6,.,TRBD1,TGTGCCAGCAGTGAGATGGACAGGGGTAATTCACCCCTCCACTTT,CASSEMDRGNSPLHF
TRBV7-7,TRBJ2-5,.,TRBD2,TGTGCCAGCAGCCCTAGCGGGGGCGGGACCCAGTACTTC,CASSPSGGGTQYF
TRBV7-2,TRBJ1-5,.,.,TGTGCCAGCAGCTTAGAGGGGGGCAATCAGCCCCAGCATTTT,CASSLEGGNQPQHF
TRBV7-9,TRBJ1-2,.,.,TGTGCCAGCAGCCGCCACCCGACAGGCATGCTCCTATCTAACTATGGCTACACCTTC,CASSRHPTGMLLSNYGYTF
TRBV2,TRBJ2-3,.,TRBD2,TGTGCCAGCAGTCCTCTAGCGGGGGGAACAGATACGCAGTATTTT,CASSPLAGGTDTQYF
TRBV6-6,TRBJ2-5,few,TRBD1,TGTGCCAGCAGTTACCGTAAGGGACAGCAAGAGACCCAGTACTTC,CASSYRKGQQETQYF
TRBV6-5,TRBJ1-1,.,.,TGTGCCAGCAGTCCCTCTTCGGGGGGCGCGACTGAAGCTTTCTTT,CASSPSSGGATEAFF
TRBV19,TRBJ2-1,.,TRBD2,TGTGCCAGTAGACGGAGACTAGCGATGAATGAGCAGTTCTTC,CASRRRLAMNEQFF
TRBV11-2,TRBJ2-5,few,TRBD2,TGTGCCAGCAGCTTAGTTGTAGCGGGAGTAGAGACCCAGTACTTC,CASSLVVAGVETQYF
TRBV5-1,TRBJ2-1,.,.,TGCGCCAGCAGCAACGCGGGAACCTCGAATGAGCAGTTCTTC,CASSNAGTSNEQFF
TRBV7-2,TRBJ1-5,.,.,TGTGCCAGCAGCTTAGGTCTACAGGGTAATCAGCCCCAGCATTTT,CASSLGLQGNQPQHF
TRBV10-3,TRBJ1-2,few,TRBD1,TGTGCCATCAGTGAGGGACAGGGGGACAACTATGGCTACACCTTC,CAISEGQGDNYGYTF
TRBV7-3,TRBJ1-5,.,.,TGTGCCAGCAGCCTCAAACCGCCCAGGGAAGATCAGCCCCAGCATTTT,CASSLKPPREDQPQHF
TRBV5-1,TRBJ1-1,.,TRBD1,TGCGCCAGCAGCTTGGCCCAGGGGGGAATAACAAACACTGAAGCTTTCTTT,CASSLAQGGITNTEAFF
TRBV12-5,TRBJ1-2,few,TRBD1,TGTGCTAGTGGTACGACACAGGGGAACTATGGCTACACCTTC,CASGTTQGNYGYTF
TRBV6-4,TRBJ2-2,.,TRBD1,TGTGCCAGCAGTGGACAGGGCACCGGGGAGCTGTTTTTT,CASSGQGTGELFF
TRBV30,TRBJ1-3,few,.,TGTGCCTGGCGGCAGTGGCGAGGATCTGGAAACACCATATATTTT,CAWRQWRGSGNTIYF
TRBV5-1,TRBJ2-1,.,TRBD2,TGCGCCAGCAGCAGAACTAGCGGGAGCGTGGCTGAGCAGTTCTTC,CASSRTSGSVAEQFF
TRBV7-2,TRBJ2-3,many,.,TGTGCCAGCAGCTTGGACTACTCGGATACGCAGTATTTT,CASSLDYSDTQYF
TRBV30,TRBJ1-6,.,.,TGTGCCTGGAGCGATACCGGGACAATGACCTATAATTCACCCCTCCACTTT,CAWSDTGTMTYNSPLHF
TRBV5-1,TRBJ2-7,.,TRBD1,TGCGCCAGCAGCGTCGGGACAGTTTTGTACGAGCAGTACTTC,CASSVGTVLYEQYF
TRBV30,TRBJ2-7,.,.,TGTGCCTGGAGTGTAGTTGCCGGGAGTTTCTACGAGCAGTACTTC,CAWSVVAGSFYEQYF
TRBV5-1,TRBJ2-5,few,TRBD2,TGCGCCAGCAGCTTTCTAGCGGGAGAACGAGAGACCCAGTACTTC,CASSFLAGERETQYF
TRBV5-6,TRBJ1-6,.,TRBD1,TGTGCCAGCAGCTTGATAGCGGCAGGGGGTGATTCACCCCTCCACTTT,CASSLIAAGGDSPLHF
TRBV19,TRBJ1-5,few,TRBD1,TGTGCCAGTAATCTCGAAGGAACAGGGGATCAGCCCCAGCATTTT,CASNLEGTGDQPQHF
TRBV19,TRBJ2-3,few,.,TGTGCCAGTAGTCCCTTTACAGATACGCAGTATTTT,CASSPFTDTQYF
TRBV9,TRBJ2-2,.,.,TGTGCCAGCAGCTTAAACACCGGGGAGCTGTTTTTT,CASSLNTGELFF
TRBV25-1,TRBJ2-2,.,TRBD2,TGTGCCAGCAGTGAATTTGCGGGGGGGCGGAACGGGGAGCTGTTTTTT,CASSEFAGGRNGELFF
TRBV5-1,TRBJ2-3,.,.,TGCGCCAGCAGCTTGGACAGGGATACGCAGTATTTT,CASSLDRDTQYF
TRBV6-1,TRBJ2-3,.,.,TGTGCCAGCAGTGAAGCATGGGCGGGACGCACAGATACGCAGTATTTT,CASSEAWAGRTDTQYF
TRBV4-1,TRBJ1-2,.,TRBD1,TGCGCCAGCAGCCTTCGGGACAGCGACTATGGCTACACCTTC,CASSLRDSDYGYTF
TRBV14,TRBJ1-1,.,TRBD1,TGTGCCAGCAGCCACCGGGACAGGGTGAACACTGAAGCTTTCTTT,CASSHRDRVNTEAFF
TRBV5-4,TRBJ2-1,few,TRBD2,TGTGCCAGCAGCTTCTTAGCGGGGTCCTACAATGAGCAGTTCTTC,CASSFLAGSYNEQFF
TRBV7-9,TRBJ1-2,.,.,TGTGCCAGCAAAGACGGGGGGGCAAATGGCTACACCTTC,CASKDGGANGYTF
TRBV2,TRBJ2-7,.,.,TGTGCCAGCAGTGCCGGAACAGTCCCCTTCTACGAGCAGTACTTC,CASSAGTVPFYEQYF
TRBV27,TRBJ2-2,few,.,TGTGCCAGCAGTTGGAGGGCAGGCTACACCGGGGAGCTGTTTTTT,CASSWRAGYTGELFF